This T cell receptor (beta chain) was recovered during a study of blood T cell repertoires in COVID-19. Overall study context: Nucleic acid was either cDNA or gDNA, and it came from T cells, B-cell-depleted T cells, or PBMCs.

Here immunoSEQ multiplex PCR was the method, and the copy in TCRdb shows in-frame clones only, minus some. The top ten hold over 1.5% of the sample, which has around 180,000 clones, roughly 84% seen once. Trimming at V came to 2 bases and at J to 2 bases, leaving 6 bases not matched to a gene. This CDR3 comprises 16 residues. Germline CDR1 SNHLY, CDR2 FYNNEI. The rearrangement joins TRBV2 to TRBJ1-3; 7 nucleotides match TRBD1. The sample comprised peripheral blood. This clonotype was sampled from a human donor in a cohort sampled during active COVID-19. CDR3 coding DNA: TGTGCCAGCAGTGAAACCATTACAGGGGCTGGAAACACCATATATTTT. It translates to CASSETITGAGNTIYF.